Here is one TCR beta chain with its context. What it recognizes is unknown. Unmatched junction bases numbered 2, after V lost 5 bases and J lost 3 bases. The CDR3 is 14 residues long. Germline V gene data show CDR1 as MNHNS and CDR2 as SASEGT. The data stem from a study of cytomegalovirus exposure and HLA in healthy donors. Overall study context: According to later analysis, the same platform produced the roughly 120 validation and about 630 first-cohort repertoires. Study-wide findings and caveats: Reports described diagnosis of cytomegalovirus status by the classifier as highly specific and sensitive.

Method: immunoSEQ multiplex PCR; TCRdb's copy keeps in-frame clones and lacks some. The data contain some 210,000 clones, around four fifths of them singletons. The sample taken for sequencing was PBMCs. This chain links TRBV6-1 with TRBJ2-7, with 12 positions matching TRBD2. This clonotype was obtained from a woman aged 18 to 35 in good health and CMV-seronegative. CDR3 DNA sequence: TGTGCCAGCAGTAGGACTAGCGGGAACTACGAGCAGTACTTC. Residues: CASSRTSGNYEQYF.